The rows below give T cell receptor beta chains drawn from one sample of a study of blood T cell repertoires in COVID-19. Repertoires were generated with immunoSEQ multiplex PCR, while TCRdb's copy carries only in-frame clones and drops some. The repertoire has approximately 61,000 clones, about 90% of them found once; the top ten carry about 14%. The specimen sequenced was peripheral blood. These receptors all come from a human donor in a cohort sampled during active COVID-19. CDR3s include the opening cysteine and the closing phenylalanine or tryptophan. Each record gives: V gene, CDR3 protein.

v_call: TRBV18
cdr3_aa: CASSLTSSTLSETETQYF

v_call: TRBV7-3
cdr3_aa: CASSLQGSYNSPLHF

v_call: TRBV5-4
cdr3_aa: CASSFDWITNTEAFF

v_call: TRBV29-1
cdr3_aa: CSVRGQPNQPQHF

v_call: TRBV7-9
cdr3_aa: CASSSLLGGLANEKLFF

v_call: TRBV10-3
cdr3_aa: CATSQGVPETQYF

v_call: TRBV7-2
cdr3_aa: CASSSRSGTGTEKLFF

v_call: TRBV28
cdr3_aa: CASSLPNRSPDTQYF

v_call: TRBV15
cdr3_aa: CATSRTQGLETQYF

v_call: TRBV7-2
cdr3_aa: CASSRDRPQETQYF

v_call: TRBV7-8
cdr3_aa: CASSVAGGKETQYF

v_call: TRBV9
cdr3_aa: CASSVLGQIRGNTIYF

v_call: TRBV28
cdr3_aa: CASRIGGGLNTEAFF

v_call: TRBV5-1
cdr3_aa: CASSLREKYSPLHF

v_call: TRBV5-1
cdr3_aa: CASSWVPGKGEQYF

v_call: TRBV10-2
cdr3_aa: CASSESPWTVSANYGYTF

v_call: TRBV6-1
cdr3_aa: CASSDGQYEAFF

v_call: TRBV2
cdr3_aa: CASRQTDRSYEQYF

v_call: TRBV2
cdr3_aa: CASSEVGQGKVDEQFF

v_call: TRBV7-9
cdr3_aa: CASSFHGESYEQYF

v_call: TRBV7-2
cdr3_aa: CASSLSSYEQYF

v_call: TRBV4-1
cdr3_aa: CASSQESGLASTDTQYF

v_call: TRBV27
cdr3_aa: CASSLGGARYTEAFF

v_call: TRBV11-2
cdr3_aa: CASSSRHFNEQFF

v_call: TRBV3-1/TRBV3-2
cdr3_aa: CASSQGGRRNSPLHF

v_call: TRBV10-2
cdr3_aa: CASSQRVDTQYF

v_call: TRBV19
cdr3_aa: CASSHQGGGYTF

v_call: TRBV11-2
cdr3_aa: CASSYRDYQETQYF

v_call: TRBV19
cdr3_aa: CASTGGFSNQPQHF

v_call: TRBV12-5
cdr3_aa: CASGYQTGAGGEAFF

v_call: TRBV6-2/TRBV6-3
cdr3_aa: CASSWNRGNEQYF

v_call: TRBV28
cdr3_aa: CASSYLWDSRSYEQYF

v_call: TRBV5-1
cdr3_aa: CASSLSGTSGLNEQFF

v_call: TRBV5-1
cdr3_aa: CASSLTGEGPTEAFF

v_call: TRBV6-5
cdr3_aa: CASSSLVLGSNYGYTF

v_call: TRBV5-1
cdr3_aa: CASTPGYTGAMNTEAFF

v_call: TRBV5-5
cdr3_aa: CASSPFSDYGYTF

v_call: TRBV11-3
cdr3_aa: CASSLRAEAFF

v_call: TRBV19
cdr3_aa: CASSLTRGNEQFF

v_call: TRBV7-2
cdr3_aa: CASSPAGNQPQHF

v_call: TRBV6-2/TRBV6-3
cdr3_aa: CASSYADTMNTEAFF

v_call: TRBV24-1
cdr3_aa: CATSPGLAGLYNEQFF

v_call: TRBV19
cdr3_aa: CASRRSRGGTDTQYF

v_call: TRBV7-2
cdr3_aa: CASRPTGLAASEQYF

v_call: TRBV15
cdr3_aa: CATRGGLGNQPQHF

v_call: TRBV3-1/TRBV3-2
cdr3_aa: CASSPLGNPGSYGYTF

v_call: TRBV2
cdr3_aa: CASRVVKDTQYF

v_call: TRBV7-3
cdr3_aa: CASRPGTGGYEQYF

v_call: TRBV29-1
cdr3_aa: CSVEDPFYEQYF